The TCR beta chain under discussion was sequenced for a study of CD8+CD57+ T cells in acquired aplastic anemia. Study-level information: Recorded DNA amounts for sorted CD4+ and CD8+ cells had an average of approximately 3 ug.

This clonotype was seen at least ten times. Profiles of TCR beta VDJ and CDR3 were generated from a genomic DNA template. TCRdb called the reads again in MiXCR, with one record for every CDR3 protein. The sample has about 71,000 distinct CDR3 sequences, around half seen once. The junction had 3 bases not matched to a gene; V was cut back by 6 bases and J by 5 bases. This CDR3 is 14 amino acids long. The V gene's germline CDR1 is MNHEY and CDR2 SMNVEV (reference sequence). The specimen sequenced was sorted CD4+, CD8+, or CD8+CD57+ T cells (not recorded which) from PBMCs. The sequence derives from a human donor in good health, serving as a control. The rearrangement links TRBV27 to TRBJ2-1; 11 bases agree with TRBD2. CDR3 amino acids: CASSLAGGDNEQFF. CDR3 bases: TGTGCCAGCAGCCTAGCGGGGGGAGACAATGAGCAGTTCTTC.